Following are 19 T cell receptor beta chains from one sample sequenced in a study of blood T cell repertoires in COVID-19. The table came from immunoSEQ multiplex PCR; TCRdb's copy has only in-frame clones and leaves some out. The data hold around 100,000 clones, with 86% observed a single time. Sequencing was carried out using peripheral blood. The receptors shown here come from an elderly man with acute or convalescent COVID-19.

The rearrangement links TRBV6-2 or TRBV6-3 to TRBJ2-3; D is possibly TRBD1 (7 bases). The CDR3 runs to 12 residues. The germline V gene encodes CDR1 MNHEY and CDR2 SVGEGT. V lost 5 bases and J 5 bases, leaving 8 bases between the germline ends. CDR3 sequence: CASSQGGDTQYF. The CDR3 DNA follows: TGTGCCAGCAGTCAGGGGGGAGATACGCAGTATTTT.

The genes are TRBV4-1 and TRBJ2-5; D gene uncertain. Germline V gene sequence: CDR1 MGHRA, CDR2 YSYEKL. This CDR3 comprises 14 residues. V lost 1 base and J 5 bases, leaving 11 bases between the germline ends. CDR3 nucleotides: TGCGCCAGCAGCCAAGCGATGTTCGGGGAGACCCAGTACTTC. Its translation: CASSQAMFGETQYF.

This chain links TRBV28 with TRBJ2-7, with 14 bases matching TRBD2. V shed 5 bases, J shed 4 bases, and the junction held 7 bases outside the gene matches. The CDR3 has 16 amino acids. Per the germline V gene, CDR1 is MDHEN and CDR2 is SYDVKM. DNA of the CDR3: TGTGCCAGCAGTCCAGCTGGGACTAGCGGGAGATACGAGCAGTACTTC. The encoded protein is CASSPAGTSGRYEQYF.

V is TRBV30 and J is TRBJ2-7; TRBD2 is a possible D gene (6 bases). Per the germline V gene, CDR1 is GTSNPN and CDR2 is SVGIG (reference sequence). CDR3 size: 16 residues. Deletions cut 3 bases from V and 6 bases from J, with 24 bases between. DNA of the CDR3: TGTGCCTGGAGCCGACGATTGGGACTCGCCCGGATCGAGCAGTACTTC. Its protein is CAWSRRLGLARIEQYF. The full variable domain, completed using reference TRBV30 and TRBJ2-7, is SQTIHQWPATLVQPVGSPLSLECTVEGTSNPNLYWYRQAAGRGLQLLFYSVGIGQISSEVPQNLSASRPQDRQFILSSKKLLLSDSGFYLCAWSRRLGLARIEQYFGPGTRLTVT.

In this sample, this clone turned up a few times. The V and J genes are TRBV3-1 (or the pseudogene TRBV3-2) and TRBJ2-7, with unresolved D. Trimming pared 3 bases from V and 2 bases from J, leaving 17 bases between. Per germline, CDR1 LGHDT and CDR2 YNNKEL (reference sequence). The CDR3 sequence is 16 residues long. In nucleotides, the CDR3 is TGTGCCAGCAGCCAGTATAACAGCCTTAATCCCTACGAGCAGTACTTC. It encodes CASSQYNSLNPYEQYF.

This clone was detected once. The chain carries TRBV6-1 and TRBJ2-5, with 9 bases identical to TRBD1. The CDR3 extends over 16 amino acids. Trimming at V came to 4 bases and at J to 4 bases, leaving 10 bases not matched to a gene. Germline V gene data show CDR1 as MNHNS and CDR2 as SASEGT. The CDR3 nucleotides read TGTGCCAGCAGTGGAACAGGGGGCTTATCCCGAGAGACCCAGTACTTC. The encoded protein is CASSGTGGLSRETQYF.

The chain combines TRBV5-6 with TRBJ1-5, with 9 bases matching TRBD1. Trimming at V came to 1 base and at J to 0 bases, leaving 5 bases not matched to a gene. Germline V gene sequence: CDR1 SGHDT, CDR2 YYEEEE. The length of the CDR3 is 17 residues. CDR3 nucleotides: TGTGCCAGCAGCTTGACAGGGGGCCTCTTTAGCAATCAGCCCCAGCATTTT. Its translation is CASSLTGGLFSNQPQHF.

This chain uses TRBV19 with TRBJ1-1, with 8 positions matching TRBD1. This CDR3 spans 15 amino acids. Germline V gene data show CDR1 as LNHDA and CDR2 as SQIVND (reference sequence). The V gene end was trimmed by 3 bases and the J gene end by 4 bases; junction bases not matched to a gene: 7. The DNA of the CDR3 is TGTGCCAGTAGTATTAACCAGGGGGCAAGCACTGAAGCTTTCTTT. This gives the protein CASSINQGASTEAFF. Using reference TRBV19 and TRBJ1-1 for the parts outside the CDR3, the full variable domain is DGGITQSPKYLFRKEGQNVTLSCEQNLNHDAMYWYRQDPGQGLRLIYYSQIVNDFQKGDIAEGYSVSREKKESFPLTVTSAQKNPTAFYLCASSINQGASTEAFFGQGTRLTVV.

The chain recombines TRBV30 with TRBJ2-7, with D perhaps TRBD2 (6 bases). Germline V gives CDR1 GTSNPN, CDR2 SVGIG (reference sequence). Trimming left V 5 bases short and J 3 bases short, with 20 bases between. The CDR3 covers 15 residues. DNA of the CDR3: TGTGCCTGGTCCAAAGGCGCGGGTAGCGGCTACGAGCAGTACTTC. This codes for CAWSKGAGSGYEQYF.

V usage is TRBV11-2 and J usage is TRBJ2-3, with 12 bases that match TRBD2. Germline V lookup: CDR1 SGHAT, CDR2 FQNNGV. The CDR3 has 16 residues. The ends lost 4 bases at V and 0 bases at J; junction bases unmatched: 2. This CDR3 reads CASSSGLAGSTDTQYF. DNA for the CDR3: TGTGCCAGCAGCTCCGGACTAGCGGGGAGCACAGATACGCAGTATTTT. The whole variable domain, remainder taken from reference TRBV11-2 and TRBJ2-3, is EAGVAQSPRYKIIEKRQSVAFWCNPISGHATLYWYQQILGQGPKLLIQFQNNGVVDDSQLPKDRFSAERLKGVDSTLKIQPAKLEDSAVYLCASSSGLAGSTDTQYFGPGTRLTVL.

The chain joins TRBV24-1 to TRBJ2-1; 10 bases align to TRBD2. Looked up from germline, CDR1 is KGHDR and CDR2 is SFDVKD. The junction had 6 bases not matched to a gene; V was cut back by 3 bases and J by 5 bases. This CDR3 region has 16 residues. Here the CDR3 reads CATSDVTSGLHNEQFF. The DNA for the CDR3 is TGTGCCACCAGTGATGTGACTAGCGGGTTACACAATGAGCAGTTCTTC.

CDR3 DNA: TGTGCCAGCAGCTTATTGACAGGGGGCGAGCAGTACTTC. Amino acid sequence: CASSLLTGGEQYF. J is TRBJ2-7 and V is TRBV7-2; 9 bases line up with TRBD1. The CDR3 extends over 13 amino acids. Germline V CDR1 and CDR2: SGHTA, FQGNSA. V trimming: 2 bases; J trimming: 6 bases; junction bases outside the gene matches: 2.

This clone occurred a few times. The same CDR3 also results from other DNA sequences found in this sample. V is TRBV7-9 and J is TRBJ2-1; 12 positions match TRBD2. Trimming took 3 bases from V and 7 from J; bases not matched to a gene: 1. The length of the CDR3 is 14 residues. Germline CDR1 is SEHNR and CDR2 is FQNEAQ (reference sequence). The CDR3, as DNA: TGTGCCAGCAGCTTGGGACTAGCGGGTAATGAGCAGTTCTTC. Translated: CASSLGLAGNEQFF.

The CDR3 DNA reads as TGTGCCAGCAGTTCGCAGGGGGCGACCAAAAACATTCAGTACTTC. It encodes CASSSQGATKNIQYF. The V gene is TRBV6-6, the J gene TRBJ2-4, with 8 bases fitting TRBD1. The V gene's germline CDR1 is MNHNY and CDR2 SVGAGI (reference sequence). Unmatched junction bases numbered 4, after V lost 4 bases and J lost 2 bases. This CDR3 is 15 amino acids long.

This sequence joins TRBV5-4 and TRBJ1-4; no firm D call. CDR1 is SGHNT and CDR2 is YYREEE in the germline V gene (reference sequence). The CDR3 consists of 14 residues. Deletions cut 4 bases from V and 3 bases from J, with 10 bases between. This CDR3 reads CASSLSGANEKLFF. The CDR3 DNA sequence: TGTGCCAGCAGCCTTAGCGGCGCTAATGAAAAACTGTTTTTT.

The V and J genes are TRBV6-5 and TRBJ2-1; 13 bases match TRBD2. Germline-derived CDR1 and CDR2 are MNHEY and SVGAGI. The CDR3 runs to 13 residues. J was trimmed by 9 bases and V by 7 bases; bases with no gene match: 3. The CDR3 loop reads CASTGTSGAEQFF. The CDR3 DNA follows: TGTGCCAGCACCGGGACTAGCGGGGCTGAGCAGTTCTTC.

The chain recombines TRBV7-8 with TRBJ2-1; TRBD1 might be the D (6 bases). V lost 0 bases to trimming and J lost 12 bases, with 21 bases between them. The germline CDR1 and CDR2 sequences are SGHVS and FQNEAQ. The CDR3 is 16 residues long. CDR3 sequence: CASSLAQDRVLVGQFF. CDR3 nucleotide sequence: TGTGCCAGCAGCTTAGCGCAGGACAGAGTATTAGTAGGGCAGTTCTTC.

This rearrangement joins TRBV19 to TRBJ2-3, with D maybe TRBD2 (6 bases). CDR3 length equals 14 residues. Between the trimmed V and J ends, which lost 9 bases and 0 bases, there was a span of 13 bases. Looked up from germline, CDR1 is LNHDA and CDR2 is SQIVND (reference sequence). The CDR3 spells CASRRGSSTDTQYF. The CDR3 DNA sequence: TGTGCCAGCCGTCGGGGGTCGAGCACAGATACGCAGTATTTT. Supplemented by reference TRBV19 and TRBJ2-3, the full variable domain reads DGGITQSPKYLFRKEGQNVTLSCEQNLNHDAMYWYRQDPGQGLRLIYYSQIVNDFQKGDIAEGYSVSREKKESFPLTVTSAQKNPTAFYLCASRRGSSTDTQYFGPGTRLTVL.

The genes are TRBV5-5 and TRBJ2-1, with TRBD1 matching 7 bases. This CDR3 spans 14 amino acids. Germline V gene data show CDR1 as SGHKS and CDR2 as YYEKEE (reference sequence). The V and J ends lost 4 bases and 4 bases, in that order; junction bases with no gene match: 5. The CDR3 DNA is TGTGCCAGCAGCCCTACGACAGGGTACAATGAGCAGTTCTTC. Translation: CASSPTTGYNEQFF.